These 10 T cell receptor beta chains were all obtained from the same sample, sequenced in a study of blood T cell repertoires in COVID-19. Assay: immunoSEQ multiplex PCR; the TCRdb copy retains only in-frame clones and omits some. The repertoire holds roughly 120,000 clones, with approximately 74% as singletons. Material: peripheral blood. The receptors were gathered from a man aged 80 or over with COVID-19, enrolled during active disease.

This chain connects TRBV11-2 to TRBJ2-7; 7 bases are a match to TRBD2. The CDR3 runs to 14 residues. Per germline, CDR1 SGHAT and CDR2 FQNNGV. The V segment lost 4 bases and the J segment 2 bases; nucleotides outside the gene matches: 5. CDR3: CASSSSGLTYEQYF. The CDR3 nucleotides read TGTGCCAGCAGCTCTTCGGGACTAACCTACGAGCAGTACTTC.

This clone was seen a single time. The rearrangement links TRBV7-2 to TRBJ1-2; 7 nucleotides match TRBD1. Germline CDR1 reads SGHTA; CDR2 reads FQGNSA. The trim removed 5 bases at V and 4 bases at J, leaving 7 bases unmatched. The CDR3 covers 14 residues. The CDR3 reads CASSRRQGFYGYTF. In DNA form, the CDR3 reads TGTGCCAGCAGCCGCCGACAGGGCTTCTATGGCTACACCTTC. Full variable domain (rest looked up from reference TRBV7-2 and TRBJ1-2): GAGVSQSPSNKVTEKGKDVELRCDPISGHTALYWYRQSLGQGLEFLIYFQGNSAPDKSGLPSDRFSAERTGGSVSTLTIQRTQQEDSAVYLCASSRRQGFYGYTFGSGTRLTVV.

The CDR3 bases are TGTGCCAGCAGCTTAACAGCGGGGATTTCCTACAATGAGCAGTTCTTC. It is translated as CASSLTAGISYNEQFF. The rearrangement links TRBV11-3 to TRBJ2-1, with 7 bases that match TRBD2. This CDR3 is built from 16 residues. In germline, CDR1 is SGHNT, CDR2 YENEEA. The ends lost 2 bases at V and 1 base at J; junction bases unmatched: 5.

This rearrangement joins TRBV19 to TRBJ2-3, with D possibly TRBD1 on 6 matching bases. CDR3 length equals 15 residues. CDR1 LNHDA and CDR2 SQIVND come from the germline V gene (reference sequence). The V gene lost 1 base and the J gene lost 8 bases, with 16 bases spanning the gap. The CDR3 coding sequence is TGTGCCAGTAGTATAGTTGGGACCCAACAGGGTACGCAGTATTTT. This encodes CASSIVGTQQGTQYF.

The chain combines TRBV6-5 with TRBJ1-3, with D unresolved. Germline V gene lookup returns CDR1 MNHEY and CDR2 SVGAGI. Trimming took 6 bases from V and 6 from J, leaving 15 bases between them. The CDR3 is 14 residues long. The CDR3 coding sequence is TGTGCCAGCAGACCGACCCGGGAGACAAACACCATATATTTT. This sequence encodes CASRPTRETNTIYF.

The chain joins TRBV5-1 to TRBJ2-3; the match to TRBD2 covers 8 bases. Germline CDR1 reads SGHRS; CDR2 reads YFSETQ. The V gene end was trimmed by 0 bases and the J gene end by 1 base; junction bases not matched to a gene: 4. The CDR3 length is 16 residues. The CDR3 sequence is CASSLEGSGGTDTQYF. CDR3 DNA sequence: TGCGCCAGCAGCTTGGAGGGTAGCGGGGGCACAGATACGCAGTATTTT.

J is TRBJ2-2 and V is TRBV5-4, with D hard to call. In germline, CDR1 is SGHNT, CDR2 YYREEE (reference sequence). Trimming stripped 4 bases from V and 6 bases from J, with 22 bases between. This CDR3 contains 17 residues. The CDR3 bases are TGTGCCAGCAGCCCTTCTTTATTGGCAACTACGGCCGGGGAGCTGTTTTTT. Translated: CASSPSLLATTAGELFF.

This clone is medium-sized in the sample. J is TRBJ1-1 and V is TRBV7-3; 8 bases are a match to TRBD1. The CDR3 is 15 amino acids. CDR1 is SGHTA, CDR2 FQGTGA, per germline. Germline trimming cut 3 bases from V and 5 bases from J; bases unmatched to any gene: 8. The chain's CDR3 is CASSLAGGDRTEAFF. The CDR3 DNA reads as TGTGCCAGCAGCTTGGCAGGGGGCGATCGGACTGAAGCTTTCTTT.

CDR3 sequence: CASSFYQGRGEKLFF. The DNA for the CDR3 is TGTGCCAGCAGTTTCTATCAGGGGAGGGGAGAAAAACTGTTTTTT. V usage is TRBV6-5 and J usage is TRBJ1-4; TRBD1 is a possible D gene (6 bases). The V gene lost 4 bases and the J gene lost 8 bases, with 17 bases spanning the gap. The CDR3 loop spans 15 amino acids. Looked up from germline, CDR1 is MNHEY and CDR2 is SVGAGI.

The chain couples TRBV27 to TRBJ2-3; TRBD2 might be the D (5 bases). The germline CDR1 and CDR2 sequences are MNHEY and SMNVEV (reference sequence). The ends were cut back, 6 bases at V and 0 bases at J, with 13 bases in the middle. This CDR3 has 15 amino acids. CDR3 sequence reads: CASSWSGASTDTQYF. The DNA of the CDR3 is TGTGCCAGCAGCTGGAGCGGTGCTAGCACAGATACGCAGTATTTT.